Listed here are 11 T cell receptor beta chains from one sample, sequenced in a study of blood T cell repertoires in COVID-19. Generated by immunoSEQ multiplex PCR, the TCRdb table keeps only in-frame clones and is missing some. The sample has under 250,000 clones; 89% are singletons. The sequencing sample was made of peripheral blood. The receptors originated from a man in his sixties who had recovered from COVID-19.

The CDR3 nucleotides are TGTGCCAGCAGATATAGCGGTTTAGGAACAGATACGCAGTATTTT. It is translated as CASRYSGLGTDTQYF. The chain uses TRBV2 and TRBJ2-3, with D possibly matching TRBD2 (6 bases). Trimming removed 6 bases at V and 3 bases at J, with 16 bases between. CDR1 is SNHLY and CDR2 is FYNNEI in the germline V gene. The CDR3 contains 15 residues.

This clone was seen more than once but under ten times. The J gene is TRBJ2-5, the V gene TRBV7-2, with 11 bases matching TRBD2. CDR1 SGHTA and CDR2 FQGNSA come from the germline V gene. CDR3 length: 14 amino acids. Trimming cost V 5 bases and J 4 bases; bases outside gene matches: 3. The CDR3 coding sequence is TGTGCCAGCAGCCTCGGACTAGCGGGAGAGACCCAGTACTTC. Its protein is CASSLGLAGETQYF.

The CDR3 here is CASSLGGSGGFYEQYF. Here the CDR3 DNA reads TGCGCCAGCAGCTTGGGCGGGTCAGGGGGTTTCTACGAGCAGTACTTC. The chain combines TRBV5-1 with TRBJ2-7, with 7 bases fitting TRBD1. V lost 0 bases to trimming and J lost 3 bases; unmatched junction nucleotides: 9. The CDR3 is 16 residues long. Germline V gene lookup returns CDR1 SGHRS and CDR2 YFSETQ.

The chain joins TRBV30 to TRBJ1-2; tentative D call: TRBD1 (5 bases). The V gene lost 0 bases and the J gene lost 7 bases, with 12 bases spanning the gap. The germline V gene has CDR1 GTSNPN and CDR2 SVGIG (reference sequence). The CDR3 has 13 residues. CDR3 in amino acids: CAWSVGQGGGYTF. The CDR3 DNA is TGTGCCTGGAGTGTAGGTCAGGGAGGTGGCTACACCTTC.

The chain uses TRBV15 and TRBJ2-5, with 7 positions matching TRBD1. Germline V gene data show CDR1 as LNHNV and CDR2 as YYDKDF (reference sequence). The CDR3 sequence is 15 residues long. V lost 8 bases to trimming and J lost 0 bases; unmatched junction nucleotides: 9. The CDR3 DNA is TGTGCCACCGGACCGACAGGGAGTTACCAAGAGACCCAGTACTTC. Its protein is CATGPTGSYQETQYF.

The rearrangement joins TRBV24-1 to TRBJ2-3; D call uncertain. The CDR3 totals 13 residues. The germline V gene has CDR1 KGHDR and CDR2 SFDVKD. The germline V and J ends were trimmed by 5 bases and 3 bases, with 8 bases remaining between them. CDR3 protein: CATSGLETDTQYF. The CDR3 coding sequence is TGTGCCACCAGTGGGCTAGAAACAGATACGCAGTATTTT.

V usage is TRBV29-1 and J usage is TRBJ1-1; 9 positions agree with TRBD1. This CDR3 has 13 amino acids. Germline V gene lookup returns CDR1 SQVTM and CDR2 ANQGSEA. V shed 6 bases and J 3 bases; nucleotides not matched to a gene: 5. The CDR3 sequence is CSVTTGGDTEAFF. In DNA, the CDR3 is TGCAGCGTAACGACAGGGGGGGACACTGAAGCTTTCTTT.

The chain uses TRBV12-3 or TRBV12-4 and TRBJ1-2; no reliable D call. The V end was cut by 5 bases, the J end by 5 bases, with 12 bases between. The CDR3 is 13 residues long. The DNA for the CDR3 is TGTGCCAGCAGTCCGGTAGGGAGGTATGGCTACACCTTC. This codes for CASSPVGRYGYTF.

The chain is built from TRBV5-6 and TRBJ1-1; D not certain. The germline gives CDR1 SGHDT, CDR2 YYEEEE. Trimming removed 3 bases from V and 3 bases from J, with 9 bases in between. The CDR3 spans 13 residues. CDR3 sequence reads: CASSWPEDTEAFF. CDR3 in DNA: TGTGCCAGCAGCTGGCCCGAGGACACTGAAGCTTTCTTT.

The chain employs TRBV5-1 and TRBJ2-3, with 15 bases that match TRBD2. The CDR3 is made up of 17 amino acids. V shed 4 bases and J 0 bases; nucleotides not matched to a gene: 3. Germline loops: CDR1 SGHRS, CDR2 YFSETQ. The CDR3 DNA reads TGCGCCAGCAGCCGAGGACTAGCGGGAGGGAGCACAGATACGCAGTATTTT. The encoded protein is CASSRGLAGGSTDTQYF.

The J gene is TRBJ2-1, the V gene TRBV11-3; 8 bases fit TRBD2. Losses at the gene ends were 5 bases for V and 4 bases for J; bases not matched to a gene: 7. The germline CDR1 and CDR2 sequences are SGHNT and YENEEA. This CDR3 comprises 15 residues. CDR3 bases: TGTGCCAGCAGCCCCCCCGGGGGGGATTACAATGAGCAGTTCTTC. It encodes CASSPPGGDYNEQFF.